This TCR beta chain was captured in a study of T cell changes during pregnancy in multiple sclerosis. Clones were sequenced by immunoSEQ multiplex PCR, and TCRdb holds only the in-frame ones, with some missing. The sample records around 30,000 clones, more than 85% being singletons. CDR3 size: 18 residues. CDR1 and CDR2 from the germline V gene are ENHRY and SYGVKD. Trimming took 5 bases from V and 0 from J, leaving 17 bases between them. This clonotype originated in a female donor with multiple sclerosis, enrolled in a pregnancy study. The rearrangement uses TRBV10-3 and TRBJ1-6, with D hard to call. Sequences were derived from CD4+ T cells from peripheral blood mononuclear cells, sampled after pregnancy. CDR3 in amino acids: CAISLTTPTASYNSPLHF. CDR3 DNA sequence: TGTGCCATCAGTCTTACGACTCCGACGGCCTCCTATAATTCACCCCTCCACTTT.